Reported below is one TCR beta chain. The antigen is undetermined. Assay: immunoSEQ multiplex PCR; the TCRdb copy retains only in-frame clones and omits some. The sample lists 150,000 to 200,000 clones; approximately 90% were seen once. The CDR3 has 14 amino acids. Between the trimmed V and J ends, which lost 7 bases and 0 bases, there was a span of 12 bases. Germline values: CDR1 SNHLY, CDR2 FYNNEI. This entry comes from a study of T cell responses to AZD1222 COVID-19 vaccine. Whole-study context: Second-dose groups at about 4 or about 12 weeks were pooled.

Study results and limitations: The study found Spike-specific TCR breadth and depth rose after two AZD1222 doses. Every sample of the repertoires postdated the peak T cell response. Donors in the cohort were predominantly white British and more often female, and clonal diversity was possibly underestimated.

The receptor was isolated from an adult in good health. The chain employs TRBV2 and TRBJ1-2, with D unresolved. The input for sequencing was peripheral blood, taken on day 0 of AZD1222 vaccination. The CDR3 nucleotides are TGTGCCAGCACAAAGGGAATACCTAACTATGGCTACACCTTC. Protein product: CASTKGIPNYGYTF.